One T cell receptor beta chain is described in this entry. This sample is drawn from a study of T cell responses to AZD1222 COVID-19 vaccine. Sequenced by immunoSEQ multiplex PCR; TCRdb stores in-frame clones only, minus some. Of 140,000 or so clones in the sample, 85% to 90% were seen once. The V end was cut by 4 bases, the J end by 0 bases, with 16 bases between. There are 16 residues in the CDR3. CDR1 and CDR2 from the germline V gene are MNHNS and SASEGT. The origin of this receptor is an adult who received the AZD1222 COVID-19 vaccine. The V and J genes are TRBV6-1 and TRBJ2-7; no firm D call. The specimen was peripheral blood, collected 28 days after the second AZD1222 dose. The DNA of the CDR3 is TGTGCCAGCAGTGTGAGTGGGCAGGTCAGCTCCTACGAGCAGTACTTC. Its protein product is CASSVSGQVSSYEQYF.